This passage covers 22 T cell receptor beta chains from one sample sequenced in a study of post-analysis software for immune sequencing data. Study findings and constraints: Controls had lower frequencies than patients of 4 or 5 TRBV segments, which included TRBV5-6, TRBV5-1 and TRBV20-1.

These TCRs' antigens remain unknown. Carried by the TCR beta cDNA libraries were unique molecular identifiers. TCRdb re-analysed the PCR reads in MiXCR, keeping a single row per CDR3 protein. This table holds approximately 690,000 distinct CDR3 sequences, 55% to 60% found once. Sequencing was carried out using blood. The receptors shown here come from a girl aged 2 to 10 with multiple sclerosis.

CDR3 DNA: TGCAGTGCTAGGTCGCGGGCGGGGCAGTACTTC. Translated: CSARSRAGQYF. The chain is built from TRBV20-1 and TRBJ2-4; D perhaps matches TRBD2 (6 bases). This CDR3 has 11 amino acids. Looked up from germline, CDR1 is DFQATT and CDR2 is SNEGSKA (reference sequence). Trimming took 3 bases from V and 13 from J, leaving 13 bases between them.

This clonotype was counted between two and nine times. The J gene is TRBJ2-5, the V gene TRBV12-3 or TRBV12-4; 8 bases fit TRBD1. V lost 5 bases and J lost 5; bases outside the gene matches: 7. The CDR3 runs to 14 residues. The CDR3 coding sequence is TGTGCCAGCAGTAGACAGGGGAGCGGGGAGACCCAGTACTTC. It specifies CASSRQGSGETQYF.

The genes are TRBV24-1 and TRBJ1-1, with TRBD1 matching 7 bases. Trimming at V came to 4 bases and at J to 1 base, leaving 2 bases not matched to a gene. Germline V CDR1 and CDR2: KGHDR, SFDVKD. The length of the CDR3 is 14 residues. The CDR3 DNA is TGTGCCACCAGTGAAACAGGGGAGAACACTGAAGCTTTCTTT. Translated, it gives CATSETGENTEAFF.

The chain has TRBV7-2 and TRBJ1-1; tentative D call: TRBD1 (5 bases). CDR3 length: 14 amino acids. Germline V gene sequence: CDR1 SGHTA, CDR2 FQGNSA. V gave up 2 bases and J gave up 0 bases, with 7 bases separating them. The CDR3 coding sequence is TGTGCCAGCAGCTTAAGACAGCTGAACACTGAAGCTTTCTTT. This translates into CASSLRQLNTEAFF.

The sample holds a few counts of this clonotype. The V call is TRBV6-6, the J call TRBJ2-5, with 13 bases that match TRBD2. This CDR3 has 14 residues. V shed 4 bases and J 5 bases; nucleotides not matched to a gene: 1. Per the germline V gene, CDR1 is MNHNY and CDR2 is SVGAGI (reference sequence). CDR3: CASSSTSGGETQYF. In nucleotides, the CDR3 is TGTGCCAGCAGTTCGACTAGCGGGGGGGAGACCCAGTACTTC.

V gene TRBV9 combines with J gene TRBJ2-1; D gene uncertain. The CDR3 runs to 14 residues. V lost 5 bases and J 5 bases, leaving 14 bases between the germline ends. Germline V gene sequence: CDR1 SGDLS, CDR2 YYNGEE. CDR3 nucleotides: TGTGCCAGCAGGGTGGTCACCCCTAACAATGAGCAGTTCTTC. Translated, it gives CASRVVTPNNEQFF. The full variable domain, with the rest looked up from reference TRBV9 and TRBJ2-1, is DSGVTQTPKHLITATGQRVTLRCSPRSGDLSVYWYQQSLDQGLQFLIQYYNGEERAKGNILERFSAQQFPDLHSELNLSSLELGDSALYFCASRVVTPNNEQFFGPGTRLTVL.

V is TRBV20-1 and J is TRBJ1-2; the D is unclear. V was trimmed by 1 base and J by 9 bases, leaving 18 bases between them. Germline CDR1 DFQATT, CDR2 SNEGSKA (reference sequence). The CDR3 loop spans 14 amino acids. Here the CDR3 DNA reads TGCAGTGCTAGAGGCCCCCGGGAGTTAGATAGCTACACCTTC. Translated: CSARGPRELDSYTF.

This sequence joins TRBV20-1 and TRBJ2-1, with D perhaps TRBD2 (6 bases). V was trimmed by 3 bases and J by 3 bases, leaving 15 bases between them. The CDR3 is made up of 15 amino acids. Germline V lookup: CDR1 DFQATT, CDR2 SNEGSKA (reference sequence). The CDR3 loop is CSASTTEGGYNEQFF. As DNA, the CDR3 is TGCAGTGCTAGTACTACGGAGGGCGGCTACAATGAGCAGTTCTTC.

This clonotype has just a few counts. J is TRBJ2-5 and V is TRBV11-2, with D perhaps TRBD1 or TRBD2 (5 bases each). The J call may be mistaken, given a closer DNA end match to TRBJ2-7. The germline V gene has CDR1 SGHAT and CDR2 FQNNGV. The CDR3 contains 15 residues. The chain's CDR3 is CASSFWDLEIHEQYF. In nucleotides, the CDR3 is TGTGCCAGCAGCTTCTGGGACCTTGAGATCCACGAGCAGTACTTC.

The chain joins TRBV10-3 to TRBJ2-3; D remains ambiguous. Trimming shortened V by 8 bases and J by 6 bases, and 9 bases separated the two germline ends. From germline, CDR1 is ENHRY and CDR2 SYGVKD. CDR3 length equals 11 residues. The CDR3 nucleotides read TGTGCCATCGGTGTAACGGATACGCAGTATTTT. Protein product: CAIGVTDTQYF.

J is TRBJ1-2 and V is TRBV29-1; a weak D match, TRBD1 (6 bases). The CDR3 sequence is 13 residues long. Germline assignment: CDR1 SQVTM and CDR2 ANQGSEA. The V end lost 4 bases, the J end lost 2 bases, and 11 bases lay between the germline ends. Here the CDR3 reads CSVGDNTNYGYTF. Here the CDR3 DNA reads TGCAGCGTTGGGGACAATACCAACTATGGCTACACCTTC.

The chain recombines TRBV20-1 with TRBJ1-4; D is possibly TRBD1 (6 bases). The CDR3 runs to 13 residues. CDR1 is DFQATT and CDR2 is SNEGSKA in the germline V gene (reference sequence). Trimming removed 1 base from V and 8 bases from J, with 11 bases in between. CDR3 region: CSARVQGGEKLFF. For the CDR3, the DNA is TGCAGTGCTAGAGTACAGGGAGGAGAAAAACTGTTTTTT.

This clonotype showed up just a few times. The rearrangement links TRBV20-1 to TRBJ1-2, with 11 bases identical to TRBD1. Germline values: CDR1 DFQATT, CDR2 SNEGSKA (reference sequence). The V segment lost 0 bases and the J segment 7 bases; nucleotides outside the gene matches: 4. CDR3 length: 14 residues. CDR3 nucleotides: TGCAGTGCTAGAGATCCGGGACAGGGGGGTGGCTACACCTTC. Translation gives CSARDPGQGGGYTF.

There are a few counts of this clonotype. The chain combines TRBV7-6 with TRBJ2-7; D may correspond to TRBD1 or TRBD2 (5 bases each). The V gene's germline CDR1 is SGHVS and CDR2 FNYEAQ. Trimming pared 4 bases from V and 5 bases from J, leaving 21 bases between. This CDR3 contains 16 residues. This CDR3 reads CASSSQGSATQDEQYF. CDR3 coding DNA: TGTGCCAGCAGCTCCCAGGGTAGCGCCACTCAAGACGAGCAGTACTTC.

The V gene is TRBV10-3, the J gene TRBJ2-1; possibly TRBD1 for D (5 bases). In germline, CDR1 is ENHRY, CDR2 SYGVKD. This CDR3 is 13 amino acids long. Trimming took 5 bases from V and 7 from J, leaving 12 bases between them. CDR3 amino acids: CAISSRDRNEQFF. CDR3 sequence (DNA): TGTGCCATCAGTAGCAGGGATCGGAATGAGCAGTTCTTC.

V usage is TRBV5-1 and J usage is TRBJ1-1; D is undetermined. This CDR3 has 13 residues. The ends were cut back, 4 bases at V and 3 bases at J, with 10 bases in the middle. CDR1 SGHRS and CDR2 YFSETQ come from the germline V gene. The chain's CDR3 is CASSVHGDTEAFF. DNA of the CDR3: TGCGCCAGCAGCGTACATGGGGACACTGAAGCTTTCTTT.

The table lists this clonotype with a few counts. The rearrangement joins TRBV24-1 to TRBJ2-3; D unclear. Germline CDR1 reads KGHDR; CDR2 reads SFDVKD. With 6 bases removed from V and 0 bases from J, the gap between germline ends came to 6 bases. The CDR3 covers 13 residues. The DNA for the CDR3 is TGTGCCACCAGTCGGGTCAGCACAGATACGCAGTATTTT. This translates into CATSRVSTDTQYF.

The CDR3 loop is CASSSIDGQAEAFF. The CDR3 region has the DNA TGTGCCAGCAGTTCGATTGATGGACAGGCTGAAGCTTTCTTT. The chain has TRBV6-2 or TRBV6-3 and TRBJ1-1, with 7 bases identical to TRBD1. V shed 4 bases and J 6 bases; nucleotides not matched to a gene: 8. The CDR3 sequence is 14 residues long. CDR1 is MNHEY, CDR2 SVGEGT, per germline.

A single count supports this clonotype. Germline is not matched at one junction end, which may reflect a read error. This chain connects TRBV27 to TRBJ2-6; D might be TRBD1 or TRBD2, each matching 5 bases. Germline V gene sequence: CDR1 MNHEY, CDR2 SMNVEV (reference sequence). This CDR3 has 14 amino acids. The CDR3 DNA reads TGTGCCAGCAGTTCGGGATCTGGGGCCAACGTCCCGACTTTC. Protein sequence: CASSSGSGANVPTF.

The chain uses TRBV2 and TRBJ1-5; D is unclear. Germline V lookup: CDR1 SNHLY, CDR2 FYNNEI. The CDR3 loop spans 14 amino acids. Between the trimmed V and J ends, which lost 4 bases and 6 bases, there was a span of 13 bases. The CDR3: CASSGGRLAQPQHF. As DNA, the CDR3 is TGTGCCAGCAGTGGTGGGAGACTCGCTCAGCCCCAGCATTTT.

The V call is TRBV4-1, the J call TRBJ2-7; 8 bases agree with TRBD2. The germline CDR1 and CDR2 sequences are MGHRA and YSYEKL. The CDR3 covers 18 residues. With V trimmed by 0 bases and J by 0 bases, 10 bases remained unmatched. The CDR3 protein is CASSQDKRALAGSYEQYF. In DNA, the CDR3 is TGCGCCAGCAGCCAAGATAAGCGCGCCCTAGCGGGCTCCTACGAGCAGTACTTC.

The CDR3 region is CASSPMTGAHQPQHF. For the CDR3, the DNA is TGTGCCAGCAGTCCTATGACAGGGGCCCATCAGCCCCAGCATTTT. The gene calls are TRBV27 and TRBJ1-5, with 8 positions matching TRBD1. The CDR3 runs 15 residues. CDR1 and CDR2 (germline): MNHEY, SMNVEV (reference sequence). The junction had 8 bases not matched to a gene; V was cut back by 5 bases and J by 5 bases.